These 18 T cell receptor beta chains were sequenced from one sample in a study of T cell repertoires in cytomegalovirus infection. MiXCR, applied by TCRdb to the reads, yields one record per CDR3 protein. This table has tens of thousands of distinct CDR3 sequences, about 24% appearing once. These receptors have no known antigen. The specimen comprised CD8+ T cells from cultured PBMCs, sampled from culture after CMV antigen stimulation. Every receptor here comes from a human donor in good health (CMV status not recorded). Some clones in this sample may be carry-over from other donors' samples.

The chain links TRBV27 to TRBJ2-3; 8 nucleotides agree with TRBD1. Germline trimming cut 3 bases from V and 6 bases from J; bases unmatched to any gene: 8. CDR1 MNHEY and CDR2 SMNVEV come from the germline V gene (reference sequence). The CDR3 extends over 15 amino acids. CDR3 amino acids: CASSLAGGIYDTQYF. The DNA for the CDR3 is TGTGCCAGCAGTTTGGCAGGGGGCATCTACGATACGCAGTATTTT.

This clonotype was seen a few times. The genes are TRBV6-2 or TRBV6-3 and TRBJ2-1; TRBD2 matches 12 bases. V lost 0 bases to trimming and J lost 3 bases; unmatched junction nucleotides: 3. This CDR3 is 17 amino acids long. In germline, CDR1 is MNHEY, CDR2 SVGEGT. For the CDR3, the DNA is TGTGCCAGCAGTTACTCCAGGACTAGCGGGGACTACAATGAGCAGTTCTTC. Its translation: CASSYSRTSGDYNEQFF.

This clonotype was seen at least ten times. The rearrangement joins TRBV20-1 to TRBJ2-3, with 13 bases matching TRBD2. CDR1 and CDR2 (germline): DFQATT, SNEGSKA (reference sequence). J was trimmed by 5 bases and V by 1 base; bases with no gene match: 9. CDR3 length: 17 amino acids. Here the CDR3 DNA reads TGCAGTGCTAGAGTAGAACTAGCGGGGGGGCCCGGAGATACGCAGTATTTT. It encodes CSARVELAGGPGDTQYF.

This clonotype turned up a few times. This chain links TRBV19 with TRBJ1-4; 7 nucleotides match TRBD1. Germline CDR1 is LNHDA and CDR2 is SQIVND (reference sequence). The CDR3 has 15 residues. J gave up 0 bases and V 6 bases, and 4 bases lay outside the gene matches. This CDR3 is CASSPGTATNEKLFF. The CDR3 nucleotides read TGTGCCAGTAGCCCCGGGACAGCAACTAATGAAAAACTGTTTTTT. Supplemented by reference TRBV19 and TRBJ1-4, the full variable domain reads DGGITQSPKYLFRKEGQNVTLSCEQNLNHDAMYWYRQDPGQGLRLIYYSQIVNDFQKGDIAEGYSVSREKKESFPLTVTSAQKNPTAFYLCASSPGTATNEKLFFGSGTQLSVL.

The chain recombines TRBV7-9 with TRBJ2-3, with 12 bases fitting TRBD2. Germline V gene lookup returns CDR1 SEHNR and CDR2 FQNEAQ (reference sequence). V shed 7 bases and J 0 bases; nucleotides not matched to a gene: 8. The CDR3 spans 17 residues. In DNA, the CDR3 is TGTGCCAGCACCGGGACTAGCGGGTCCTCTAGCACAGATACGCAGTATTTT. It translates to CASTGTSGSSSTDTQYF.

This clonotype occurred a few times. The chain carries TRBV4-1 and TRBJ1-2; a possible D gene is TRBD1 (6 bases). Germline V gene data show CDR1 as MGHRA and CDR2 as YSYEKL. The CDR3 is 13 residues long. V was cut by 5 bases and J by 3 bases, with 10 bases left in between. This chain's CDR3 is CASSYRVDYGYTF. Written as DNA, the CDR3 is TGCGCCAGCAGCTACAGGGTAGACTATGGCTACACCTTC.

The rearrangement links TRBV4-1 to TRBJ1-5; D is possibly TRBD1 (6 bases). The CDR3 has 14 residues. The germline V gene encodes CDR1 MGHRA and CDR2 YSYEKL. Trimming stripped 3 bases from V and 1 base from J, with 7 bases between. Written as DNA, the CDR3 is TGCGCCAGCAGCCAGGACAGAAGCAATCAGCCCCAGCATTTT. Amino acids: CASSQDRSNQPQHF.

V is TRBV7-9 and J is TRBJ2-5, with TRBD2 identical over 11 bases. J was trimmed by 1 base and V by 2 bases; bases with no gene match: 3. The CDR3 consists of 16 residues. Germline CDR1 reads SEHNR; CDR2 reads FQNEAQ (reference sequence). The DNA for the CDR3 is TGTGCCAGCAGCTTACAGACTAGCGGGACCCAAGAGACCCAGTACTTC. Amino acids: CASSLQTSGTQETQYF.

V is TRBV6-6 and J is TRBJ1-5, with D maybe TRBD1 (6 bases). CDR3 length: 15 residues. Trimming removed 6 bases from V and 3 bases from J, with 15 bases in between. CDR1 and CDR2 (germline): MNHNY, SVGAGI (reference sequence). Here the CDR3 DNA reads TGTGCCAGCAGCCCCCCCCAGGGGCCCAATCAGCCCCAGCATTTT. Translation gives CASSPPQGPNQPQHF.

The chain joins TRBV6-2 or TRBV6-3 to TRBJ2-2, with D perhaps matching TRBD2 (5 bases). Trimming took 8 bases from V and 2 from J, leaving 15 bases between them. The germline gives CDR1 MNHEY, CDR2 SVGEGT. The CDR3 runs 15 residues. CDR3 nucleotide sequence: TGTGCCAGCCGATCCTCAGGACTCAACACCGGGGAGCTGTTTTTT. It is translated as CASRSSGLNTGELFF.

The chain uses TRBV10-3 and TRBJ2-1; 7 nucleotides agree with TRBD2. Germline V lookup: CDR1 ENHRY, CDR2 SYGVKD. With 2 bases clipped from V and 0 bases from J, the junction kept 7 bases outside the gene matches. The CDR3 length is 17 residues. CDR3 loop: CAISEPSLADSYNEQFF. The CDR3 bases are TGTGCCATCAGTGAGCCTTCCCTAGCGGACTCCTACAATGAGCAGTTCTTC.

This clonotype came up many times. The CDR3 sequence is CASRVSGGAGKTQYF. CDR3 coding DNA: TGTGCCAGCAGAGTAAGCGGGGGGGCAGGAAAGACCCAGTACTTC. This chain joins TRBV12-3 or TRBV12-4 and TRBJ2-5; 10 nucleotides line up with TRBD2. Trimming at V came to 6 bases and at J to 6 bases, leaving 10 bases not matched to a gene. This CDR3 comprises 15 residues.

This clonotype was recorded at least ten times. This chain uses TRBV7-2 with TRBJ2-7; D may be TRBD1 (6 bases). CDR1 SGHTA and CDR2 FQGNSA come from the germline V gene. The CDR3 is 13 amino acids. Trimming pared 1 base from V and 5 bases from J, leaving 9 bases between. CDR3 nucleotide sequence: TGTGCCAGCAGCTTAGTGTCAGGGGACGAGCAGTACTTC. Protein sequence: CASSLVSGDEQYF.

This chain uses TRBV5-1 with TRBJ2-2; no definite D call. This CDR3 is built from 15 residues. Germline assignment: CDR1 SGHRS and CDR2 YFSETQ. V gave up 0 bases and J gave up 2 bases, with 8 bases separating them. This chain's CDR3 is CASSLGTDNTGELFF. The CDR3 DNA reads TGCGCCAGCAGCTTGGGGACGGATAACACCGGGGAGCTGTTTTTT.

The genes are TRBV27 and TRBJ2-7; tentative D call: TRBD2 (6 bases). CDR1 and CDR2 from the germline V gene are MNHEY and SMNVEV (reference sequence). V was pared by 1 base and J by 6 bases, with 7 bases between. The CDR3 runs to 12 residues. CDR3 DNA sequence: TGTGCCAGCAGTTTATTGGGGGGCGAGCAGTACTTC. Amino acid sequence: CASSLLGGEQYF.

DNA of the CDR3: TGTGCCAGCAGCTTAGGGACCGTGGACCAAGAGACCCAGTACTTC. Residues: CASSLGTVDQETQYF. The chain combines TRBV7-4 with TRBJ2-5; D not resolved. The germline V gene has CDR1 SGHVT and CDR2 SQSDAQ. With 1 base removed from V and 0 bases from J, the gap between germline ends came to 9 bases. The CDR3 is 15 residues long.

V and J are TRBV18 and TRBJ2-3; 7 bases agree with TRBD2. The CDR3 loop spans 15 amino acids. V was pared by 3 bases and J by 1 base, with 4 bases of the junction left unmatched. Germline V gene sequence: CDR1 KGHSH, CDR2 LQKENI. The CDR3 reads CASSPAAGGTDTQYF. The CDR3, as DNA: TGTGCCAGCTCACCGGCTGCGGGGGGCACAGATACGCAGTATTTT.

This chain joins TRBV4-2 and TRBJ2-3, with a weak D call TRBD2 (6 bases). This CDR3 spans 16 amino acids. Trimming shortened V by 3 bases and J by 1 base, and 14 bases separated the two germline ends. Germline loops: CDR1 LGHNA, CDR2 YNFKEQ. CDR3 loop: CASSHLTGDGTDTQYF. The CDR3, as DNA: TGTGCCAGCAGCCACCTAACGGGGGACGGCACAGATACGCAGTATTTT.